This T cell receptor beta chain was profiled in a study of beta chain features in type 1 diabetes. Study-level points and caveats: In every one of the four CD4+ subsets, TCRB CDR3s were moderately but significantly shorter in Type 1 diabetes patients.

In its sample, this clone was seen a few times. Its target is not known. Expressed TCRB transcripts got sequenced, as all isolated RNA was reverse transcribed. Using immunoSEQ multiplex PCR, the repertoire was profiled, and TCRdb retains in-frame clones only, with some absent. The sample consists of fewer than 350,000 clones, over 12% of them appearing once. CDR3 length equals 15 residues. In germline, CDR1 is SGHTA, CDR2 FQGNSA. Trimming cost V 0 bases and J 2 bases, with 10 bases left between them. The receptor was isolated from a man younger than 35 with type 1 diabetes. Sequences were obtained from naive CD4+ T cells from blood. The chain has TRBV7-2 and TRBJ1-2; a weak D match, TRBD1 (5 bases). This CDR3 reads CASSLAEGRNYGYTF. Written as DNA, the CDR3 is TGTGCCAGCAGCTTAGCGGAGGGACGGAACTATGGCTACACCTTC.